The sequence of this T cell receptor (beta chain) was determined in a study of neurological immune-mediated disorders. The CDR3 length is 13 residues. V was trimmed by 2 bases and J by 6 bases, leaving 8 bases between them. Looked up from germline, CDR1 is SGHNT and CDR2 is YENEEA. A word on this clonotype: What it recognizes is unknown.

The cDNA was produced through 5'RACE with 10-nucleotide random UMIs. Every sequencing run generated in excess of 170 million TCR-beta sequences. These sequences covered 15-18 subjects. TCRdb passed the 5' RACE reads through MiXCR, listing each CDR3 protein once. In the table there are 46,000 or so distinct CDR3 sequences, 4.5% of which are singletons. Study-wide points: Healthy controls had more TCR clonal expansion than multiple sclerosis, which showed the least, whereas HTLV-1-associated myelopathy showed the most. Grouping of repertoires by phylogeny put those of 18 of 34 multiple sclerosis patients into a single related-CDR3 cluster, a possible signature.

J is TRBJ2-1 and V is TRBV11-3; D possibly corresponds to TRBD1 (5 bases). The sample taken for sequencing was PBMCs. The TCR comes from a woman between 55 and 75 years old with multiple sclerosis. For the CDR3, the DNA is TGTGCCAGCAGCTTATCAGGGTTCAATGAGCAGTTCTTC. As protein: CASSLSGFNEQFF.